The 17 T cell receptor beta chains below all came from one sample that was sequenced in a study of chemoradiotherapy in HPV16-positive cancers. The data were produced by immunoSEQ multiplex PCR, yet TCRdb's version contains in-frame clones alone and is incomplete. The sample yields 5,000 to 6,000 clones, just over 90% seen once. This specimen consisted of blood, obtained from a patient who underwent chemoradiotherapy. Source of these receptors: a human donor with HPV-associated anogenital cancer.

The CDR3 reads CASSDDRETYEQYF. DNA for the CDR3: TGTGCCAGCAGTGATGACAGGGAGACCTACGAGCAGTACTTC. This chain connects TRBV6-4 to TRBJ2-7, with 7 bases fitting TRBD1. The CDR3 covers 14 residues. V lost 3 bases and J lost 2; bases outside the gene matches: 4. The V gene's germline CDR1 is MRHNA and CDR2 SNTAGT.

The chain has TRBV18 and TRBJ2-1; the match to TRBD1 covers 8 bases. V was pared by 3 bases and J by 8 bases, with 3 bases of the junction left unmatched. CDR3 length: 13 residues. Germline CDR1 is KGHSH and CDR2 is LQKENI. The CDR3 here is CASSPRGLDEQFF. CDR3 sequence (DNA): TGTGCCAGCTCACCCAGGGGGCTCGATGAGCAGTTCTTC.

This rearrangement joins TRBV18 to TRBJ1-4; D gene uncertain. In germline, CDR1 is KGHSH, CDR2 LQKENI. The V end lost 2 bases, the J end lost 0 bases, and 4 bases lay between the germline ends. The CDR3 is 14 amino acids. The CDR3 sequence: CASSPEPTNEKLFF. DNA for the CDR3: TGTGCCAGCTCACCAGAACCAACTAATGAAAAACTGTTTTTT.

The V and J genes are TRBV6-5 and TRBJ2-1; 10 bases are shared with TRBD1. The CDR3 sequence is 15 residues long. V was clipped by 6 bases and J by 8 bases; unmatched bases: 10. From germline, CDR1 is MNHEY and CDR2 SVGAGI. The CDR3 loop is CASSLGQGQQYEQFF. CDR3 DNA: TGTGCCAGCAGCCTGGGACAGGGGCAACAATATGAGCAGTTCTTC.

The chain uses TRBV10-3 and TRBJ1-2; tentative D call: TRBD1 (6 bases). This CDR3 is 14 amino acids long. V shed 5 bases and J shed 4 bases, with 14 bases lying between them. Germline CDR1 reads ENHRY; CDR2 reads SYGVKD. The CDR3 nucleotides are TGTGCCATCAGTCAGGGGTTCCTTAGCTATGGCTACACCTTC. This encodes CAISQGFLSYGYTF.

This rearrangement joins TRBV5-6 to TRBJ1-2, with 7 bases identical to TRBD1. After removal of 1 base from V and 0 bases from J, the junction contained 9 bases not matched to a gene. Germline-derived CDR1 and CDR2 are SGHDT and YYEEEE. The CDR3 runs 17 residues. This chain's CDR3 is CASSLMTGSPSNYGYTF. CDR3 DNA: TGTGCCAGCAGCTTGATGACAGGGAGTCCATCTAACTATGGCTACACCTTC.

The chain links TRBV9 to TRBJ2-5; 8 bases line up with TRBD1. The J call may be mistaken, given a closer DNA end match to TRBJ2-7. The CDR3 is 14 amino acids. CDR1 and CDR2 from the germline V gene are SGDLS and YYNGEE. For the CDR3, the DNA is TGTGCCAGCAGCCCCCAGGGGGCTGCCTACGAGCAGTACTTC. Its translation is CASSPQGAAYEQYF.

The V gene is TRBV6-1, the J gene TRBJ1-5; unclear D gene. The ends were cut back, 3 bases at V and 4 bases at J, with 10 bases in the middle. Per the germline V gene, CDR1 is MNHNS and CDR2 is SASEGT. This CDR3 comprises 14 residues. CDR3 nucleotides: TGTGCCAGCAGTGATCCAACGGGGAATCAGCCCCAGCATTTT. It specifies CASSDPTGNQPQHF.

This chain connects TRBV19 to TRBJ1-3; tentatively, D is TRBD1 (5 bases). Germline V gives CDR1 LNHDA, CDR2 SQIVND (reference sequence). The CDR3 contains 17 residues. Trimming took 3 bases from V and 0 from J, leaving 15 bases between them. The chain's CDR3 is CASSIPGGAGSGNTIYF. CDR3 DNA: TGTGCCAGTAGTATCCCCGGCGGGGCAGGCTCTGGAAACACCATATATTTT.

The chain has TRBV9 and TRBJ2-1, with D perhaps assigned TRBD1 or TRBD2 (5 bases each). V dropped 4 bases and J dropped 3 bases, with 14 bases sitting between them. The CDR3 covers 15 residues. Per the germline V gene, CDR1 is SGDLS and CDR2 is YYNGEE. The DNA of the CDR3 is TGTGCCAGCAGCCCGCCGGGGACCGACTACAATGAGCAGTTCTTC. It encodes CASSPPGTDYNEQFF.

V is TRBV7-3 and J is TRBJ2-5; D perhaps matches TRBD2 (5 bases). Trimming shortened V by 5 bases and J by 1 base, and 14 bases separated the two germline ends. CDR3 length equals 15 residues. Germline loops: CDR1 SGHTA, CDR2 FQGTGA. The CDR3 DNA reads TGTGCCAGCAGCCCATTCGCGGGCCTCCAAGAGACCCAGTACTTC. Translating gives CASSPFAGLQETQYF.

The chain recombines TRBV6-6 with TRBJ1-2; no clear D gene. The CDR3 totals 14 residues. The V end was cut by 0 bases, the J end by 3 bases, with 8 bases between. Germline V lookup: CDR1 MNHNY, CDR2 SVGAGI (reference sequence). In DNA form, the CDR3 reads TGTGCCAGCAGTTACTCGCGCCAGGACTATGGCTACACCTTC. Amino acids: CASSYSRQDYGYTF.

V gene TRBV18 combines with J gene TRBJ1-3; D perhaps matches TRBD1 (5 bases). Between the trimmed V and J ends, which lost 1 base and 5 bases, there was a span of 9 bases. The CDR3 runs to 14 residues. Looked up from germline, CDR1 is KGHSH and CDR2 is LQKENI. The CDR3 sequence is CASSPRGFRNTIYF. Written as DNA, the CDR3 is TGTGCCAGCTCACCACGGGGGTTTCGAAACACCATATATTTT.

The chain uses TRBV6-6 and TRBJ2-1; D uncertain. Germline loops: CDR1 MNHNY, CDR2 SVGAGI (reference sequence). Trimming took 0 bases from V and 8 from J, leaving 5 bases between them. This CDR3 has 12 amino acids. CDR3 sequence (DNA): TGTGCCAGCAGTTACTCGGCGGATGAGCAGTTCTTC. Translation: CASSYSADEQFF.

CDR3 sequence reads: CASSPVGRYGYTF. CDR3 bases: TGCGCCAGCAGCCCGGTGGGAAGGTATGGCTACACCTTC. The chain has TRBV5-1 and TRBJ1-2; D not resolved. Germline CDR1 SGHRS, CDR2 YFSETQ. The CDR3 has 13 residues. Between the trimmed V and J ends, which lost 4 bases and 5 bases, there was a span of 12 bases.

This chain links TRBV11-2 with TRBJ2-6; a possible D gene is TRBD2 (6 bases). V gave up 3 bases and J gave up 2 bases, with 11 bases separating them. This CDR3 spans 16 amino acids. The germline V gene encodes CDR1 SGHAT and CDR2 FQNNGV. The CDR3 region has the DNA TGTGCCAGCAGCTTGGGTTCGGGGGCTGGGGCCAACGTCCTGACTTTC. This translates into CASSLGSGAGANVLTF.

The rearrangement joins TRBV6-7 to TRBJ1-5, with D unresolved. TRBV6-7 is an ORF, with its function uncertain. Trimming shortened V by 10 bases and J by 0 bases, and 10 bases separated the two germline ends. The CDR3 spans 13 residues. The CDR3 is CAKAGNSNQPQHF. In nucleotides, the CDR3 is TGTGCCAAAGCGGGTAATAGCAATCAGCCCCAGCATTTT.